One and the same sample provided the 4 T cell receptor beta chains below, sequenced in a study of blood T cell repertoires in COVID-19. TCRdb's table, derived via immunoSEQ multiplex PCR, lists solely in-frame clones and lacks some. Altogether roughly 290,000 clones are present, 90% being singletons, with the ten largest covering 1.5% to 2%. Sequences were obtained from PBMCs or T cells enriched from blood (not recorded which). These receptors all stem from a woman under 30 with acute COVID-19.

This chain's CDR3 is CASSIDLEGGSNQPQHF. Written as DNA, the CDR3 is TGTGCCAGTAGTATAGATCTTGAGGGCGGTAGCAATCAGCCCCAGCATTTT. The chain combines TRBV19 with TRBJ1-5; D unresolved. CDR1 and CDR2 from the germline V gene are LNHDA and SQIVND (reference sequence). The CDR3 loop spans 17 amino acids. The V end lost 0 bases, the J end lost 0 bases, and 12 bases lay between the germline ends.

The chain carries TRBV24-1 and TRBJ2-1; TRBD2 aligns across 7 bases. Germline CDR1 KGHDR, CDR2 SFDVKD. CDR3 length: 16 amino acids. The trim removed 7 bases at V and 0 bases at J, leaving 8 bases unmatched. CDR3 residues: CATRASGTTSYNEQFF. The CDR3 DNA reads as TGTGCCACCAGGGCGTCGGGGACTACCTCCTACAATGAGCAGTTCTTC.

The genes are TRBV18 and TRBJ2-7; TRBD1 agrees at 8 bases. V lost 4 bases, J lost 6 bases, and 11 bases stayed unmatched. The germline CDR1 and CDR2 sequences are KGHSH and LQKENI. There are 15 residues in the CDR3. Here the CDR3 DNA reads TGTGCCAGCTCACTCGGACAGGGCAAGTTGGGCGAGCAGTACTTC. As protein: CASSLGQGKLGEQYF.

The chain employs TRBV6-4 and TRBJ1-1; D is perhaps TRBD1 (5 bases). The length of the CDR3 is 13 residues. V was trimmed by 7 bases and J by 2 bases, leaving 11 bases between them. Germline CDR1 reads MRHNA; CDR2 reads SNTAGT. CDR3: CASKLQDNTEAFF. The CDR3 DNA reads TGTGCCAGCAAGCTACAGGATAACACTGAAGCTTTCTTT.